The source of this T cell receptor (beta chain) is a study of T-cell reconstitution after alpha-beta-depleted transplantation in children. The authors prepared the TCRbeta library with unique molecular identifiers. TCRdb redid the calling of the PCR reads with MiXCR, one entry per CDR3 protein. This sample yields hundreds of thousands of distinct CDR3 sequences, of which around a sixth are seen a single time; approximately 1.1% belongs to the top ten. The sample holds many counts of this clonotype. This sequence originates from a human donor who donated a stem cell graft to a child with acute myeloid leukemia. Material: PBMCs from the stem cell graft donor, obtained from the stem cell graft.

In DNA, the CDR3 is TGCAGTGCTAGAATGTTCCGACGTGGCTTAGGGGATACGCAGTATTTT. As protein: CSARMFRRGLGDTQYF. V is TRBV20-1 and J is TRBJ2-3; no clear D. The CDR3 is 16 residues long. The V gene's germline CDR1 is DFQATT and CDR2 SNEGSKA (reference sequence). The V gene lost 2 bases and the J gene lost 6 bases, with 21 bases spanning the gap.